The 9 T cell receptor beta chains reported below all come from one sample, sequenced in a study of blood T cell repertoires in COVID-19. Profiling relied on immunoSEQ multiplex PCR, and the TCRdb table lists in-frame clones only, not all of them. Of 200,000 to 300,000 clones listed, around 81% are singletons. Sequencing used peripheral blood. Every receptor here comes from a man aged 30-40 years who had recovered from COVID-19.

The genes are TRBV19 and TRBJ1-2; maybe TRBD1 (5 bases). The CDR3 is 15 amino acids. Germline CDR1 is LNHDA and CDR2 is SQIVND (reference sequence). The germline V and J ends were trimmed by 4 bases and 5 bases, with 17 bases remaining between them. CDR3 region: CASSNAGSHLYGYTF. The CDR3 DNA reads TGTGCCAGTAGTAACGCAGGGTCTCACTTATATGGCTACACCTTC.

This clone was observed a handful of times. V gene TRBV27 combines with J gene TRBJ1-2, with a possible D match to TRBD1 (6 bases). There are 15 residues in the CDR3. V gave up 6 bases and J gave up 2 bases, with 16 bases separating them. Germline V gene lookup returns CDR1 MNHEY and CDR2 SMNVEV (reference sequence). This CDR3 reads CASRAQGSANYGYTF. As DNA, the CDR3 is TGTGCCAGCAGAGCCCAGGGGAGTGCCAACTATGGCTACACCTTC.

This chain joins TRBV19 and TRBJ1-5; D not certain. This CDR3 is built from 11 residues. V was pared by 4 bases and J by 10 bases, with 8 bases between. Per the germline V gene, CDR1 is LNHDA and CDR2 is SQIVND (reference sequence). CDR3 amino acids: CASSRAGPQHF. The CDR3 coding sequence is TGTGCCAGTAGTAGGGCAGGTCCCCAGCATTTT.

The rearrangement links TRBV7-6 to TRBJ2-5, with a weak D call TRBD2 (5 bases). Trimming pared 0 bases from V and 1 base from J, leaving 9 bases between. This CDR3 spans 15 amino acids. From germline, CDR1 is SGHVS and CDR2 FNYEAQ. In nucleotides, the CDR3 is TGTGCCAGCAGCTTAGCGCCGGGAATCCAAGAGACCCAGTACTTC. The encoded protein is CASSLAPGIQETQYF.

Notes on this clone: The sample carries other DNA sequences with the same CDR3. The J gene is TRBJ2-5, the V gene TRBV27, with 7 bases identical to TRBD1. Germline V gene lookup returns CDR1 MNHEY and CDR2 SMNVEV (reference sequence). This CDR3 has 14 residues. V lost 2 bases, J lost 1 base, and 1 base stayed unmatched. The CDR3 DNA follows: TGTGCCAGCAGTTTAAGGGACAGCCAAGAGACCCAGTACTTC. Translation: CASSLRDSQETQYF.

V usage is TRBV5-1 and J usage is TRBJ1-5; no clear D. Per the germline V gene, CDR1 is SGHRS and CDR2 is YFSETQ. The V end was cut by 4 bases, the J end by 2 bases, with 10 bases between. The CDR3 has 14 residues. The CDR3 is CASSTGSGNQPQHF. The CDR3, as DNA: TGCGCCAGCAGCACGGGATCAGGCAATCAGCCCCAGCATTTT.

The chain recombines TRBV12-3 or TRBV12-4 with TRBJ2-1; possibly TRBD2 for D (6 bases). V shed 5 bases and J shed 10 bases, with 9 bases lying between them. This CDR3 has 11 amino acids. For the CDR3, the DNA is TGTGCCAGCAGTACCGCGGGGGAGCAGTTCTTC. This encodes CASSTAGEQFF.

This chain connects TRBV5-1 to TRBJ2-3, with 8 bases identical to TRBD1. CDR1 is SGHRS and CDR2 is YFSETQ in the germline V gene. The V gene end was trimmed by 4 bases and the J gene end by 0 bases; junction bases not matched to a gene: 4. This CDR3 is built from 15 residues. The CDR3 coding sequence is TGCGCCAGCAGCACTGGACAGGGCAGCACAGATACGCAGTATTTT. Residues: CASSTGQGSTDTQYF.

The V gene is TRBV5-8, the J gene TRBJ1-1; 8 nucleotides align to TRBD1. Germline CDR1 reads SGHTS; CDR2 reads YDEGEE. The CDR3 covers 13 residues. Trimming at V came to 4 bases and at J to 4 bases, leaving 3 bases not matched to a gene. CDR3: CASSRDRSTEAFF. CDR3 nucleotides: TGTGCCAGCAGCCGGGACAGGTCCACTGAAGCTTTCTTT.